These 11 T cell receptor beta chains came from one sample sequenced in a study of blood T cell repertoires in COVID-19. Sequenced by immunoSEQ multiplex PCR; TCRdb stores in-frame clones only, minus some. In the table there are roughly 110,000 clones, around 90% of which are singletons. The sample consisted of peripheral blood. Receptor source: a woman aged 25-40 years with acute or convalescent COVID-19.

The rearrangement joins TRBV9 to TRBJ2-3; a possible D gene is TRBD1 (5 bases). Germline V CDR1 and CDR2: SGDLS, YYNGEE. The germline V and J ends were trimmed by 0 bases and 2 bases, with 13 bases remaining between them. The CDR3 is made up of 16 amino acids. For the CDR3, the DNA is TGTGCCAGCAGCGTAGCAGGGCTAGTCCCCACAGATACGCAGTATTTT. This translates into CASSVAGLVPTDTQYF.

The chain combines TRBV30 with TRBJ2-7, with D perhaps TRBD1 (6 bases). In germline, CDR1 is GTSNPN, CDR2 SVGIG (reference sequence). CDR3 length: 14 residues. V gave up 2 bases and J gave up 2 bases, with 13 bases separating them. The CDR3 reads CAWSSRQAAYEQYF. The CDR3 nucleotides are TGTGCCTGGAGTAGCCGACAGGCGGCCTACGAGCAGTACTTC.

The chain combines TRBV15 with TRBJ1-2; weak D call: TRBD1 (6 bases). The V end was cut by 0 bases, the J end by 1 base, with 18 bases between. Germline V gene data show CDR1 as LNHNV and CDR2 as YYDKDF (reference sequence). This CDR3 has 18 amino acids. DNA of the CDR3: TGTGCCACCAGCAGAGATACGGGGGGCAGTGTCGATAACTATGGCTACACCTTC. It specifies CATSRDTGGSVDNYGYTF.

The rearrangement links TRBV27 to TRBJ2-5; TRBD1 aligns across 8 bases. The ends lost 8 bases at V and 2 bases at J; junction bases unmatched: 16. The germline V gene has CDR1 MNHEY and CDR2 SMNVEV (reference sequence). CDR3 length: 17 residues. The CDR3 DNA sequence: TGTGCCAGCGGGTTGACCACCGGGACAGGTGCTCAAGAGACCCAGTACTTC. The encoded protein is CASGLTTGTGAQETQYF.

The sample holds one count of this clone. The V and J genes are TRBV10-3 and TRBJ1-2; unclear D gene. The CDR3 has 15 amino acids. Germline CDR1 ENHRY, CDR2 SYGVKD. The V gene lost 0 bases and the J gene lost 14 bases, with 22 bases spanning the gap. In nucleotides, the CDR3 is TGTGCCATCAGTGAGTCGTTAGGGATTAACTATGGCGGGACCTTC. Encoded protein: CAISESLGINYGGTF.

The count of this clone is one. This rearrangement joins TRBV14 to TRBJ1-2, with D uncertain. Germline CDR1 SGHDN, CDR2 FVKESK. Trimming pared 4 bases from V and 7 bases from J, leaving 13 bases between. The CDR3 sequence is 13 residues long. The CDR3 protein is CASSPLLVSGYTF. CDR3 sequence (DNA): TGTGCCAGCAGCCCCTTGTTAGTCTCTGGCTACACCTTC.

J is TRBJ2-2 and V is TRBV27; tentatively, D is TRBD1 (5 bases). The end of the DNA aligns better with TRBJ1-3, so the J call may be wrong. The CDR3 is 13 residues long. Germline values: CDR1 MNHEY, CDR2 SMNVEV (reference sequence). The CDR3 DNA reads as TGTGCCAGCAGGCCCGGGGGTGGAAACACCATATATTTT. Translation: CASRPGGGNTIYF.

This rearrangement joins TRBV2 to TRBJ1-5; D is uncertain. Trimming pared 4 bases from V and 5 bases from J, leaving 9 bases between. The germline V gene encodes CDR1 SNHLY and CDR2 FYNNEI. The CDR3 extends over 13 amino acids. The CDR3 region has the DNA TGTGCCAGCAGTGTAACAGCATATCAGCCCCAGCATTTT. Translated, it gives CASSVTAYQPQHF.

V gene TRBV28 combines with J gene TRBJ1-1; D gene ambiguous. The germline V gene encodes CDR1 MDHEN and CDR2 SYDVKM. V was clipped by 5 bases and J by 7 bases, with 26 bases between them. The CDR3 has 17 residues. The chain's CDR3 is CASSTFHGDFRLREAFF. The CDR3 DNA sequence: TGTGCCAGCAGTACCTTCCACGGGGATTTTAGGTTACGTGAAGCTTTCTTT.

The CDR3 nucleotides are TGTGCCAGCAGCTCAACTCCGGGTCAGCCCCAGCATTTT. It encodes CASSSTPGQPQHF. V usage is TRBV7-3 and J usage is TRBJ1-5; D not resolved. V was clipped by 4 bases and J by 6 bases, with 10 bases between them. This CDR3 is built from 13 residues. Germline V lookup: CDR1 SGHTA, CDR2 FQGTGA.

The chain joins TRBV5-4 to TRBJ2-1, with 8 bases matching TRBD2. This CDR3 comprises 15 residues. The trim removed 2 bases at V and 4 bases at J, leaving 5 bases unmatched. CDR1 is SGHNT and CDR2 is YYREEE in the germline V gene (reference sequence). CDR3 loop: CASSFKRELYNEQFF. The CDR3 DNA follows: TGTGCCAGCAGCTTCAAGCGGGAGTTATACAATGAGCAGTTCTTC.